One and the same sample provided the 2 T cell receptor beta chains below, sequenced in a study of T-cell memory formation after mild COVID-19. TCRdb processed the 5' RACE reads anew with MiXCR; each CDR3 protein has one entry. The sample lists about 600,000 distinct CDR3 sequences; about a fifth were seen once. Input material: PBMCs or a T cell subset sorted from them (not recorded which). These TCRs come from an adult woman who had mild COVID-19 (a few samples of this study predate the infection). Cell type and time point are not known.

V is TRBV6-6 and J is TRBJ1-3; possibly TRBD1 for D (5 bases). The germline V gene encodes CDR1 MNHNY and CDR2 SVGAGI (reference sequence). The V gene lost 4 bases and the J gene lost 2 bases, with 18 bases spanning the gap. The CDR3 covers 17 residues. The CDR3 here is CASSSQGGGSPGNTIYF. CDR3 nucleotide sequence: TGTGCCAGCAGTTCCCAGGGTGGCGGGAGCCCTGGAAACACCATATATTTT.

The J gene is TRBJ1-3, the V gene TRBV12-3 or TRBV12-4; perhaps TRBD1 as D (6 bases). This CDR3 comprises 15 residues. Trimming took 2 bases from V and 12 from J, leaving 20 bases between them. The CDR3 is CASSLSGGAPGIIYF. The CDR3 DNA reads as TGTGCCAGCAGTTTATCCGGGGGCGCTCCGGGAATCATATATTTT.